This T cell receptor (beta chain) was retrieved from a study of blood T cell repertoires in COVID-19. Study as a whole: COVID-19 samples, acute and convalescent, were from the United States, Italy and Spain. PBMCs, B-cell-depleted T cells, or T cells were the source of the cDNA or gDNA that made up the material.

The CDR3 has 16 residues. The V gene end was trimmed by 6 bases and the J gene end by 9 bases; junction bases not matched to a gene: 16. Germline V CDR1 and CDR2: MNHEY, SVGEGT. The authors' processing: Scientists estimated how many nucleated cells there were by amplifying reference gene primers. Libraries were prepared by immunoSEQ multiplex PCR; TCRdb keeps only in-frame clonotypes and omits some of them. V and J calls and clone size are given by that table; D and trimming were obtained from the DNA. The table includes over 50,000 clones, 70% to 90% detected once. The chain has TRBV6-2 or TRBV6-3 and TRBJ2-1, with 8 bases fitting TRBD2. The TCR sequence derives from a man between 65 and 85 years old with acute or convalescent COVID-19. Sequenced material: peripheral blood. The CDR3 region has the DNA TGTGCCAGCAGCCCTCTAGGGGGAGCGGGGGAGGGTGAGCAGTTCTTC. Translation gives CASSPLGGAGEGEQFF.